This TCR beta chain was recorded in a study of cytomegalovirus exposure and HLA in healthy donors (dated by TCRdb to 2016 to 2017). Background on the whole study: An earlier analysis of under 600 of the donors reported 250 to 300 Gb of sequence data and more than 90 million unique TCR beta sequences from about 200 million T cells. In a later analysis, previously published TCR beta repertoires from roughly 710 donors were re-analyzed and high-resolution HLA genotyping was added so that TCR occurrence patterns could be studied. In the later analysis, no new phenotypic data were used to find candidate immune exposures; instead, reliance was placed on TCR beta sequences and their occurrence across donors. Among a few hundred genotyped donors of the cohort, an average of 235,054 unique TCR beta nucleotide sequences were sequenced per donor, about a sixth of them non-productive. HLA typing covered class I and class II loci at four-digit resolution. Every discovery cohort repertoire had been produced on one sequencing platform. To predict cytomegalovirus infection status, the study combined high-throughput TCR immunosequencing, statistical association of individual TCRs with disease status, and machine learning. Along with the roughly 610-subject first cohort, a separate validation cohort of over 90 different subjects was used. Donor age, sex, ethnicity and CMV serostatus were compiled together with the repertoire data. An earlier analysis of several hundred of the donors used high-throughput TCR beta sequencing to judge whether each TCR beta V gene segment behaved as functional or pseudogenic. A later genetic analysis took genome-wide SNP genotypes for about three fifths of the roughly 700 donors and used that subset as a discovery cohort. The number of donors typed differed by locus, with 629-630 for A, B, C, DRB1 and DQB1, roughly 520 for DQA1, 606 for DPA1, and under 490 for DPB1. Roughly 300 gigabases of sequencing data and 70 million to 100 million unique TCR sequences made up an early release that covered some 640 HLA-typed donors. The study was designed to test whether signatures of past pathogen exposure could be identified by cataloging public T cell receptors. About five DR-DQ haplotypes were treated as single units for association and clustering because of strong linkage in the cohort. The genetic ancestry cluster associated with self-reported Caucasian donors included around four fifths of the 300 to 450 genotyped donors. The study used immunosequencing to profile the T cell repertoires of approximately 650 subjects and linked those repertoires to cytomegalovirus serostatus. Study-wide conclusions, independent of this receptor: It was suggested by the authors that the approach could potentially be generalized to other disease states and immunological phenotypes. A cluster of highly shared sequence variants was judged likely to be a technical artifact of the sequencing pipeline. A later analysis found that most CMV-associated TCR beta chains appeared HLA-restricted, with HLA associations seemingly driven largely by CMV exposure. HLA typing was unavailable for some donors at each locus, so association tests used only the typed subset. The 87-base-pair reads could not distinguish some IMGT-functional V segments, including TRBV6-2 and TRBV6-3, so those segments were excluded. While some public TCRs were present in many individuals, most TCR sequences turned up only very rarely across donors. In a later genetic analysis, fewer N-insertions in productive TCRs were reported among donors in an Asian-associated ancestry cluster than the approximately 710-donor mean. Broadly in line with IMGT annotations, most TCR beta V segments showed up in productive rearrangements about 90% or about 30% of the time in an earlier analysis of 587 of the donors. In a later analysis, some 17,000 TCR beta sequences were associated with specific HLA alleles at a false discovery rate of 0.05. An association between a missense DCLRE1C variant and V-gene and J-gene trimming of TCR beta chains was found in a later genetic analysis and replicated in an independent cohort. A later analysis found that HLA-associated TCR beta chains were more clonally expanded and had lower generation probabilities than equally common non-associated chains. Because counts were too low, some 17 rarely observed V segments, including chromosome 9 orphons, were excluded from the earlier analysis of several hundred of the donors. A further reported finding was that TCR beta sequences accurately predicted the HLA-A and HLA-B alleles for most subjects in the first cohort. Correlated functional status among segregating V segments might be attributable to linkage disequilibrium, but an unknown experimental factor could not be ruled out. Three of the identified cytomegalovirus-associated TCR beta chains were confirmed in vitro to be specific for cytomegalovirus antigens. A later analysis reported that several top co-occurrence clusters appeared linked to parvovirus B19, influenza, CMV and Epstein-Barr virus. Strong co-occurrence of HLA alleles, especially DR and DQ, made assigning TCR associations to individual alleles difficult. Roughly uniform sequencing depth across donors was assumed in presence/absence analyses, although this assumption may not hold. This cohort had only TCR beta chains sequenced, and the lack of alpha or paired-chain data limited which features could be detected. For the cohort, immune exposure information was limited to CMV serostatus. In the study, around 160 TCR beta chains were listed as associated with cytomegalovirus. The classifier was reported to diagnose cytomegalovirus status with high specificity and sensitivity in both the original and validation cohorts. In a later analysis, the rate of TCR association differed among HLA loci, with DRB1 alleles having the most associated TCRs and HLA-C alleles having the fewest.

Trimming at the junction amounts to 0 bases on V and 0 bases on J, and the germline ends lie 16 bases apart. The germline V gene provides CDR1 SGHRS and CDR2 YFSETQ. The CDR3 runs 19 amino acids, cysteine and phenylalanine included. Just the 57-base CDR3 DNA is kept, in frame starting at base 1. Libraries were made using the immunoSEQ multiplex PCR assay. For the multiplex PCR, a mixture combining 60 forward primers for TCR Vbeta segments and 13 reverse primers for TCR Jbeta segments was used. Amplification of the CDR3 region of rearranged TCR beta genes was performed with a multiplex PCR assay on genomic DNA. The Illumina HiSeq System was used to sequence the amplified TCR beta libraries as 87-base-pair reads. The original pipeline was this. A later analysis tallied 75 million to 95 million unique TCR beta chains across the 700 or so repertoires, and approximately 12 million of those chains were shared by two or more donors. A nearest-neighbor algorithm error-corrected the raw reads and collapsed the reads into unique sequences, merging closely related sequences to remove PCR and sequencing errors. V, D and J gene segments were assigned by aligning CDR3 sequences to IMGT reference sequences. For a sequence to be retained, at least a six-nucleotide match to both a V gene segment and a J gene segment was required. A rearrangement was called productive if the CDR3 had no stop codons and remained in frame with V and J, and every other rearrangement was called non-productive. CDR3 was defined according to IMGT convention as the region running from the second conserved V-encoded cysteine to the conserved J-encoded phenylalanine. The earlier analysis of a few hundred of the donors excluded any sequence lacking an unambiguous match to a single V gene segment. An earlier analysis of 587 of the donors called V segments functional above 56.7% productive rearrangements and segregating when the between-donor standard deviation exceeded 5%. To diagnose cytomegalovirus status from the catalog of TCR beta chain sequences, a statistical classification framework was built. A later analysis assigned V and J genes by comparing TCR nucleotide sequences with IMGT/GENE-DB human TR gene sequences. Using the TCRdist pipeline, a later analysis assigned CDR3 sequences along with most-parsimonious VDJ recombination scenarios. In a later analysis, each TCR beta chain was defined by its CDR3 amino acid sequence together with its V-gene family, and reads lacking a unique V-gene family were excluded. In a later analysis, some 600 highly shared, low-generation-probability nucleotide sequences were removed to address suspected cross-contamination and a sequencing artifact. In a later analysis, a clonal expansion index was calculated for each public chain from normalized within-repertoire ranks of inferred template counts. In a later analysis, generation probabilities were computed using a VDJ recombination model fitted to out-of-frame rearrangements, and the results were checked against IGoR. A later analysis scored TCR-TCR, TCR-HLA and TCR-CMV co-occurrence with hypergeometric tests, applying a repertoire-size bias correction to TCR pairs. False discovery rates were estimated in a later analysis by permuting HLA or CMV assignments 20 times. In a later analysis, co-occurring TCRs were grouped with DBSCAN, and TCRdist sequence similarity was added when clustering was performed within HLA-allele-positive subsets. Repertoires with fewer than 30,000 or more than 120,000 public chains were left out of co-occurrence clustering, as were five repertoires with anomalous nucleotide sharing. The source is immuneACCESS, and TCRdb retained only in-frame sequences with V and J called. Part of the clones is not carried over; for the studies checked, unresolved V genes explain less than half of this, and the remainder is unexplained. V and J calls and clone size are copied from that table; D and trimming were computed from the DNA. A total of 150,000 to 200,000 clones appear in this sample, approximately 86% of them only once. The biggest ten clones account for approximately 2% of the sample.

The cohort comprised some 700 healthy bone marrow donors. All cohort members were sampled while nominally healthy, although unrecorded immune exposures were likely present. The donor was CMV seronegative and was included in the group of a few hundred seronegative cohort members. A peripheral blood sample was collected from each donor, and TCR beta sequencing was performed on peripheral blood mononuclear cells. The Qiagen DNeasy Blood Extraction Kit was used to extract genomic DNA from the blood cell samples. Worth noting for this clone: The specificity of this receptor is unknown. Base qualities are not recorded, but no much larger clone differs from it by a single base.

The V and J segments used are TRBV5-1 and TRBJ2-6; the D gene remains uncertain. Sequencing was performed on PBMCs. The clonotype comes from a woman aged 18-35 years in good health and CMV-seronegative. At the DNA level, the sequence is TGCGCCAGCAGCTTGGGGAGCCTACCCGGCGGCTCTGGGGCCAACGTCCTGACTTTC. Translated, it reads CASSLGSLPGGSGANVLTF.